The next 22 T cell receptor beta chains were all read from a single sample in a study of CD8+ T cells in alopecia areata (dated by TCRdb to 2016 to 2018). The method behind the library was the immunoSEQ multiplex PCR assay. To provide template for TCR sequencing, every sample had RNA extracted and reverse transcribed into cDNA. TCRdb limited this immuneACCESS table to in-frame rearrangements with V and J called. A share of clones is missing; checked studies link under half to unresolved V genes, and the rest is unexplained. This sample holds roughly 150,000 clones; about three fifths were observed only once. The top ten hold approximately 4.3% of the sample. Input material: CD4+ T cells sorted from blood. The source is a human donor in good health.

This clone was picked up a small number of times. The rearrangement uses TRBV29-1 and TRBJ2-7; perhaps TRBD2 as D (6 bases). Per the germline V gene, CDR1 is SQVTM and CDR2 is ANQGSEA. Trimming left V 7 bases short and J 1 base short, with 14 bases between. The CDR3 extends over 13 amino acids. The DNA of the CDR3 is TGCAGCGCCTCCCAGGCGGGGTCCTACGAGCAGTACTTC. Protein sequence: CSASQAGSYEQYF.

The DNA of the CDR3 is TGCGCCAGCAGATCGACTAGCGGGAGTAATGAGCAGTTCTTC. It codes for CASRSTSGSNEQFF. The chain carries TRBV5-1 and TRBJ2-1; 12 nucleotides agree with TRBD2. After removal of 5 bases from V and 7 bases from J, the junction contained 4 bases not matched to a gene. The length of the CDR3 is 14 residues. Per germline, CDR1 SGHRS and CDR2 YFSETQ.

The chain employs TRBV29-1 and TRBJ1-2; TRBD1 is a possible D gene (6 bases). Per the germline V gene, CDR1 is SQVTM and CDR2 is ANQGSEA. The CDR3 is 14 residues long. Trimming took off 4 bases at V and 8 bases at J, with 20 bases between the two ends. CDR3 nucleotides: TGCAGCGTTGTAGGGGGGGCGATCCGCTCCGGCTACACCTTC. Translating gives CSVVGGAIRSGYTF.

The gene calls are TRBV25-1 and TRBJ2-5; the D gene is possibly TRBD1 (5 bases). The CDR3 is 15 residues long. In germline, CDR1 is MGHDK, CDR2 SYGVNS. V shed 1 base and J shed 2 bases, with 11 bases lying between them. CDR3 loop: CASSEFSTVQETQYF. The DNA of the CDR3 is TGTGCCAGCAGTGAATTTTCGACAGTACAAGAGACCCAGTACTTC.

DNA of the CDR3: TGCGCCAGCAGCTTGGGGCGGTACACTGAAGCTTTCTTT. Encoded protein: CASSLGRYTEAFF. This sequence joins TRBV5-1 and TRBJ1-1; D unresolved. Germline CDR1 reads SGHRS; CDR2 reads YFSETQ. This CDR3 has 13 amino acids. V lost 0 bases and J lost 3, with 6 bases in between.

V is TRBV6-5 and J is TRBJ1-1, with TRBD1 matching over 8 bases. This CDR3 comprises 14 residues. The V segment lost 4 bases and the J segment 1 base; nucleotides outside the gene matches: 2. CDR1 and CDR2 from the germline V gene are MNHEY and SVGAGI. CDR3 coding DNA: TGTGCCAGCAGTTTTGGGACAGGGAACACTGAAGCTTTCTTT. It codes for CASSFGTGNTEAFF.

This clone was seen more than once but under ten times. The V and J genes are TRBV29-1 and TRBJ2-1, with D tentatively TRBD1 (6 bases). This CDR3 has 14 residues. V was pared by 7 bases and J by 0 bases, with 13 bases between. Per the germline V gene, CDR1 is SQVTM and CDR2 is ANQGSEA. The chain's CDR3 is CSGDRLSSYNEQFF. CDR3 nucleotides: TGCAGCGGAGACAGGTTGAGCTCCTACAATGAGCAGTTCTTC.

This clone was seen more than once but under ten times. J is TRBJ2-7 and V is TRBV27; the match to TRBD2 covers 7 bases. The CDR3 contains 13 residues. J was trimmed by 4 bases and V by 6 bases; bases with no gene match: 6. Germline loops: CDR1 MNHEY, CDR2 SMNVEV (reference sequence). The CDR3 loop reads CASRAGDKYEQYF. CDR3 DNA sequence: TGTGCCAGCAGGGCGGGAGATAAATACGAGCAGTACTTC.

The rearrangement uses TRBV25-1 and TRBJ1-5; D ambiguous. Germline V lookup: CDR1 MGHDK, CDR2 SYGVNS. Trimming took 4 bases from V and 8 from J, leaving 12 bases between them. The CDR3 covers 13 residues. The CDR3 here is CASSALLIKPQHF. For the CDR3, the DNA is TGTGCCAGCAGTGCCCTCCTAATCAAGCCCCAGCATTTT.

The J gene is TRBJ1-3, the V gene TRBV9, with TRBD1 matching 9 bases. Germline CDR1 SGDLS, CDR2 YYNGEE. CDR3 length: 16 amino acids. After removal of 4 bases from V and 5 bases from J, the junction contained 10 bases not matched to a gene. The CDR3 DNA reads TGTGCCAGCAGCACCTCAGGGACAGGGTGGAGAAACACCATATATTTT. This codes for CASSTSGTGWRNTIYF.

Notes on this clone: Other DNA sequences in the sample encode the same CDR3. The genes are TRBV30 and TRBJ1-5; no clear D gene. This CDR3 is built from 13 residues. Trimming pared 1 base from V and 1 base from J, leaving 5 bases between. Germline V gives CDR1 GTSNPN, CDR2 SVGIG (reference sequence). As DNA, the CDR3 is TGTGCCTGGAGTGGTGACAGCAATCAGCCCCAGCATTTT. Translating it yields CAWSGDSNQPQHF.

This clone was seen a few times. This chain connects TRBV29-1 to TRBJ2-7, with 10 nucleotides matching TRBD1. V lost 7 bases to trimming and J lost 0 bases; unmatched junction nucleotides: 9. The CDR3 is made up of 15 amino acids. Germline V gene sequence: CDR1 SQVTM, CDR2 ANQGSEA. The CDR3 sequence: CSAFSRDRGSYEQYF. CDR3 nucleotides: TGCAGCGCCTTCTCCCGGGACAGGGGCTCCTACGAGCAGTACTTC.

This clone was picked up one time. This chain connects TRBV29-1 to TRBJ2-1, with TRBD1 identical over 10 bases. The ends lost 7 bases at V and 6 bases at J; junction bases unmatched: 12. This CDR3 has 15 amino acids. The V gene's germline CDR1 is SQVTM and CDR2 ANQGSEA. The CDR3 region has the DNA TGCAGCGCTCTAGGGGGGACAGGGGAGCGCAATGAGCAGTTCTTC. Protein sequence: CSALGGTGERNEQFF.

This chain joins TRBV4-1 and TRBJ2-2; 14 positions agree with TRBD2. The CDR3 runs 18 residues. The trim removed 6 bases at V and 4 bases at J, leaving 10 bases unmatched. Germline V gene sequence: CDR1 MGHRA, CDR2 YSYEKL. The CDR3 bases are TGCGCCAGCAGAGATACCGGGACTAGCGGGAGAGGCACCGGGGAGCTGTTTTTT. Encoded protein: CASRDTGTSGRGTGELFF.

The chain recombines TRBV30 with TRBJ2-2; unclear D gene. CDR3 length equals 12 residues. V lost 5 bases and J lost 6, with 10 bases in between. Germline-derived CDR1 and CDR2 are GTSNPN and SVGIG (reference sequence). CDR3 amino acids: CAWAPHPGELFF. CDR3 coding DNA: TGTGCCTGGGCCCCCCACCCCGGGGAGCTGTTTTTT.

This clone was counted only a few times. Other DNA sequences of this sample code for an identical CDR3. The CDR3 sequence: CAWSVRGNQPQHF. The CDR3 coding sequence is TGTGCCTGGAGTGTACGGGGTAATCAGCCCCAGCATTTT. The chain recombines TRBV30 with TRBJ1-5, with D unresolved. The germline CDR1 and CDR2 sequences are GTSNPN and SVGIG (reference sequence). V lost 0 bases and J 4 bases, leaving 7 bases between the germline ends. The CDR3 totals 13 residues.

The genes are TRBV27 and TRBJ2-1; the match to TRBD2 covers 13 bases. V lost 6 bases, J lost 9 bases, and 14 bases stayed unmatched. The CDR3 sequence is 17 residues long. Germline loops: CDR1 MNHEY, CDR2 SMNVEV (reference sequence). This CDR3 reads CASSHLGRTSGSGEQFF. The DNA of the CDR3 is TGTGCCAGCAGCCACCTCGGGAGGACTAGCGGGAGCGGTGAGCAGTTCTTC.

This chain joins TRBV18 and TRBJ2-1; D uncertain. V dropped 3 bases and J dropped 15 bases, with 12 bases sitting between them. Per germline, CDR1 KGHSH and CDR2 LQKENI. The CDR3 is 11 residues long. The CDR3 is CASSPKEELFF. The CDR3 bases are TGTGCCAGCTCACCGAAAGAAGAGTTGTTCTTC.

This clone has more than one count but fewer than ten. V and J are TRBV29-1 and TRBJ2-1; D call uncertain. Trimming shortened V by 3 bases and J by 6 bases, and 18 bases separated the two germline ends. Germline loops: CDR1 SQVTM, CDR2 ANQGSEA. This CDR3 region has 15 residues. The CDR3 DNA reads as TGCAGCGTTGACCCCAGTAGCCTCCTTGGCAATGAGCAGTTCTTC. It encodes CSVDPSSLLGNEQFF.

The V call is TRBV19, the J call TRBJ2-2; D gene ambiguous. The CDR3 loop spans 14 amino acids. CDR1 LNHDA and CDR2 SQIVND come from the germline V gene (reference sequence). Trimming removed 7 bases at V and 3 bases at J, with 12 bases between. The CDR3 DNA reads TGTGCCAGTACATCCGGTGTGGACACCGGGGAGCTGTTTTTT. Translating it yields CASTSGVDTGELFF. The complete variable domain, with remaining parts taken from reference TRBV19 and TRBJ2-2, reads DGGITQSPKYLFRKEGQNVTLSCEQNLNHDAMYWYRQDPGQGLRLIYYSQIVNDFQKGDIAEGYSVSREKKESFPLTVTSAQKNPTAFYLCASTSGVDTGELFFGEGSRLTVL.

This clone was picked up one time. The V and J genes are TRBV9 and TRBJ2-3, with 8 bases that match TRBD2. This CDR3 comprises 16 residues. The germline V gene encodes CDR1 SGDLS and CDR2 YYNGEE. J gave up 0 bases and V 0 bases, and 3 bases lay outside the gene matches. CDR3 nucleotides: TGTGCCAGCAGCGTAGGGTCTAGCGGGAGCACAGATACGCAGTATTTT. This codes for CASSVGSSGSTDTQYF.

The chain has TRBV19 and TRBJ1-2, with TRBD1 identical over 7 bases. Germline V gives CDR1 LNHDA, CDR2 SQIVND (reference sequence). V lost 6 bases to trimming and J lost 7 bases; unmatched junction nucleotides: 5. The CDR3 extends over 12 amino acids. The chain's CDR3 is CASRPDRAGYTF. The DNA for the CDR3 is TGTGCCAGTAGACCAGACAGGGCTGGCTACACCTTC.